This T cell receptor beta chain was found in a study of blood T cell repertoires in COVID-19. Across the whole study: PBMCs, B-cell-depleted T cells, or T cells provided the cDNA or gDNA that made up the material.

The CDR3 sequence is 14 residues long. V was trimmed by 0 bases and J by 6 bases, leaving 11 bases between them. CDR1 is LGHDT, CDR2 YNNKEL, per germline (reference sequence). The authors' processing: Counts of nucleated cells, estimated from reference gene primer amplification, were obtained. The repertoire was sequenced with immunoSEQ multiplex PCR; TCRdb's copy has only in-frame clones and lacks some. Clone size and the V and J calls come from that table; the DNA yielded D and trimming. The sample consists of more than 300,000 clones, approximately 90% of them appearing once. This clone occurred a few times.

Sequenced material: peripheral blood. The chain carries TRBV3-1 (or the pseudogene TRBV3-2) and TRBJ1-1, with D unclear. This receptor was obtained from a woman younger than 30 who had recovered from COVID-19. The chain's CDR3 is CASSQDARDSEAFF. The CDR3 DNA sequence: TGTGCCAGCAGCCAAGATGCTCGGGATTCTGAAGCTTTCTTT.